The present T cell receptor beta chain was sequenced within a study of molecular identifiers for immune sequencing clone quantification. Many counts were recorded for this clonotype. This CDR3 spans 12 amino acids. Germline loops: CDR1 SEHNR, CDR2 FQNEAQ (reference sequence). V dropped 2 bases and J dropped 10 bases, with 10 bases sitting between them. A single record per CDR3 protein comes from TCRdb applying MiXCR to the PCR reads. The profile shows about half a million distinct CDR3 sequences, roughly 23% of them singletons. This chain connects TRBV7-9 to TRBJ2-3; D is ambiguous. Sequenced input: naive CD8+ T cells from blood, with Jurkat cell RNA spiked in. Indicated subset: FACS-sorted CD8+CD4-CCR7+CD45RA+ naive T cells. The TCR comes from a human donor in good health. Some libraries in this study had Jurkat cell RNA spiked in. CDR3 sequence: CASSLTSEAQYF. CDR3 sequence (DNA): TGTGCCAGCAGCTTAACCTCCGAGGCGCAGTATTTT.